This T cell receptor beta chain originates from a study of T cell clonotyping in hematopoietic cell transplantation (dated by TCRdb to about 2021). General notes on the study: A total of 135 blood samples were collected in the study from 35 to 45 consecutive transplant recipients and their related donors. Recruitment of patients ran from 2015 to early 2017, and follow-up continued until late 2020 or until death. Overall study outcomes, separate from this receptor: The sample size was limited and the cells went unsorted, which meant the CD4 and CD8 repertoire contributions could not be told apart. Inverse Simpson Index values from donors and from recipients before transplant predicted broader TCR repertoire diversity after transplant. Recipient TCR diversity fell after transplant, with pathologically expanded clonotypes rising progressively from day 30 to day 180. Overlap with donor repertoires was found for only a small fraction of recipient repertoires, with over 95% found to appear de novo at the given depth.

As concerns this clone: The antigen this receptor binds is unknown. No much larger clone is present one base from it, and per-base qualities are unavailable.

CDR1 and CDR2, per the germline V gene, are SGHTA and FQGNSA. Between the V and J ends, shortened by 2 bases and 2 bases respectively, the junction contains 6 bases. There are 13 amino acids in the CDR3, from cysteine to phenylalanine inclusive. Of all the DNA, just the CDR3 is kept, 39 bases in frame from base 1. The immunoSEQ assay, a bias-controlled multiplex PCR using V- and J-specific primers, was used to amplify TCR beta CDR3 regions from genomic DNA. A second PCR step added a proprietary barcode and Illumina adapter sequences to the CDR3 amplicons. An Illumina MiSeq instrument was used for sequencing of the CDR3 libraries. The authors' pipeline ran thus. Export and quality control were done with immunoSEQ Analyzer 3.0, while downstream analyses used R Bioconductor and Immunarch. Only productive rearrangements in the normalized downsampled data set went into calculating the repertoire metrics. Clonotypes larger than 5 templates in the normalized cohort were defined as pathologically expanded. The Inverse Simpson Index was used to measure repertoire diversity. To capture all clonotypes, the CMV-specificity analyses were run on the non-normalized data set. As stored in TCRdb, this immuneACCESS dataset retains in-frame rearrangements with V and J assigned. A fraction of the clones does not appear; measured against another copy, unresolved V genes explain less than half of the discrepancy, and the remainder lacks a known reason. That table gives V, J and clone size, and the DNA gave D and trimming. The sample yields about 6,100 clones; about 30% were counted once. The top ten constitute about a sixth of the sample.

Explained via the paper, the time point label denotes: 30 days after allo-HCT. Blood from recipients was drawn about 28 days before transplant and again at days 30, 100 and 180 after transplant. Using Nuclei Lysis Solution, genomic DNA was extracted from unfractionated peripheral blood mononuclear cells that were either fresh or cryopreserved. Here the chain combines TRBV7-2 and TRBJ2-5, with no reliable assignment of the D segment. The sequence came from a female patient aged 45-60 years who had an allogeneic stem cell transplant from an unrelated donor, so the T cells may come from the graft donor. Some clones in this sample may be carry-over from other donors' samples. This material consisted of peripheral blood mononuclear cells, taken 30 days after allogeneic stem cell transplant. The DNA is as follows: TGTGCCAGCAGCTTAATTTCTCAAGAGACCCAGTACTTC. Its protein product is CASSLISQETQYF.